This T cell receptor (beta chain) was recovered during a study of shared T cell receptors in the human thymus. Clones were read by immunoSEQ multiplex PCR, and TCRdb kept only the in-frame ones, dropping some. The sample has about 500,000 clones; 75% to 80% are singletons. The junction had 5 bases not matched to a gene; V was cut back by 5 bases and J by 4 bases. The CDR3 is 14 amino acids. Germline V gives CDR1 MDHEN, CDR2 SYDVKM. As concerns this clone: The sample contains more than one DNA sequence encoding this CDR3.

The same sample was also studied in work on human thymus T cells. That report notes: The study used thymus tissue resected during corrective heart surgery. Highly overlapping thymic repertoires in unrelated individuals were reported by related research.

The V call is TRBV28, the J call TRBJ2-7, with 10 bases fitting TRBD1. The receptor was isolated from a boy in the first two years of life with a congenital heart defect. The sample consisted of thymocytes. Here the CDR3 reads CASSPRDRGYEQYF. The CDR3 nucleotides read TGTGCCAGCAGTCCCCGGGACAGGGGTTACGAGCAGTACTTC.